This T cell receptor beta chain was documented in a study of blood T cell repertoires in COVID-19. V was cut by 2 bases and J by 4 bases, with 17 bases left in between. Per the germline V gene, CDR1 is SEHNR and CDR2 is FQNEAQ (reference sequence). CDR3 length: 16 residues. The data were produced by immunoSEQ multiplex PCR, yet TCRdb's version contains in-frame clones alone and is incomplete. The repertoire holds 150,000 to 180,000 clones, more than 85% seen once, with more than 2% in the top ten. This sequence was found in a woman in her 70s with acute or convalescent COVID-19. Source material: peripheral blood. The chain has TRBV7-9 and TRBJ2-5, with a weak D call TRBD1 (6 bases). CDR3 region: CASSLTGNPQVETQYF. CDR3 DNA: TGTGCCAGCAGCTTAACAGGGAACCCTCAGGTAGAGACCCAGTACTTC.